This T cell receptor beta chain was captured in a study of cytomegalovirus exposure and HLA in healthy donors. Notes on the study in general: Rarity held for most TCR sequences, but there were some public TCRs that occurred in many donors. What was likely a sequencing artifact was a cluster of highly shared sequence variants.

Primers: 60 Vbeta forward and 13 Jbeta reverse. Generated by immunoSEQ multiplex PCR, the TCRdb table keeps only in-frame clones and is missing some. The sample includes approximately 120,000 clones, less than 90% of them seen just once. Details on this clone: Its antigen is still unknown.

CDR3 length equals 16 residues. Trimming stripped 0 bases from V and 0 bases from J, with 12 bases between. The germline V gene has CDR1 MNHNY and CDR2 SVGAGI (reference sequence). The TCR sequence derives from a man aged 18 to 29 in good health and CMV-seropositive. Sequencing input: PBMCs. The chain recombines TRBV6-6 with TRBJ2-7; weak D call: TRBD2 (5 bases). The CDR3 reads CASSYSRATSSYEQYF. DNA of the CDR3: TGTGCCAGCAGTTACTCGAGGGCTACCTCCTCCTACGAGCAGTACTTC.